What follows are 22 T cell receptor beta chains derived from one specimen sequenced in a study of CD8 T cell repertoires and HIV-1 epitope variants. Their specific antigens are unknown. Sequencing was performed with immunoSEQ multiplex PCR; in TCRdb, only in-frame clones are kept and a portion is missing. The sample contains some 6,200 clones, approximately 70% of which appear only once. The specimen sequenced was cultured CD8+ T cells derived from PBMCs. The source is a male donor with HIV.

V is TRBV28 and J is TRBJ2-3, with 7 bases identical to TRBD1. The CDR3 covers 16 residues. CDR1 is MDHEN and CDR2 is SYDVKM in the germline V gene. V trimming: 2 bases; J trimming: 3 bases; junction bases outside the gene matches: 8. The CDR3 DNA follows: TGTGCCAGCAGTTTAACTATGCAGGGGGTTACAGATACGCAGTATTTT. Encoded protein: CASSLTMQGVTDTQYF.

The chain couples TRBV6-5 to TRBJ1-2; no definite D call. In germline, CDR1 is MNHEY, CDR2 SVGAGI. CDR3 length equals 14 residues. V dropped 2 bases and J dropped 3 bases, with 10 bases sitting between them. The DNA of the CDR3 is TGTGCCAGCAGTTACAGGGTATTCGACTATGGCTACACCTTC. Protein: CASSYRVFDYGYTF.

The sample holds a few counts of this clone. This rearrangement joins TRBV5-6 to TRBJ2-7; a weak D match, TRBD1 (6 bases). The CDR3 has 14 residues. Trimming cost V 4 bases and J 0 bases, with 11 bases left between them. The germline CDR1 and CDR2 sequences are SGHDT and YYEEEE. The CDR3 region has the DNA TGTGCCAGCAGCCTACAGGGAATCTCCTACGAGCAGTACTTC. Amino acid sequence: CASSLQGISYEQYF. The full variable domain, completed using reference TRBV5-6 and TRBJ2-7, is DAGVTQSPTHLIKTRGQQVTLRCSPKSGHDTVSWYQQALGQGPQFIFQYYEEEERQRGNFPDRFSGHQFPNYSSELNVNALLLGDSALYLCASSLQGISYEQYFGPGTRLTVT.

V gene TRBV10-2 combines with J gene TRBJ2-3; perhaps TRBD1 as D (5 bases). CDR1 and CDR2 from the germline V gene are WSHSY and SAAADI. The V end was cut by 2 bases, the J end by 2 bases, with 11 bases between. The CDR3 totals 15 residues. The CDR3 protein is CASSEAAGLTDTQYF. For the CDR3, the DNA is TGCGCCAGCAGTGAGGCGGCAGGGCTCACAGATACGCAGTATTTT.

This clone has more than one count but fewer than ten. DNA of the CDR3: TGTGCCAGTAGTATAGGTGGGGCAGGGAACACTGAAGCTTTCTTT. Protein: CASSIGGAGNTEAFF. This chain joins TRBV19 and TRBJ1-1; maybe TRBD1 (5 bases). This CDR3 comprises 15 residues. Germline values: CDR1 LNHDA, CDR2 SQIVND (reference sequence). The V end was cut by 1 base, the J end by 1 base, with 10 bases between. Complete variable domain (other parts from reference TRBV19 and TRBJ1-1): DGGITQSPKYLFRKEGQNVTLSCEQNLNHDAMYWYRQDPGQGLRLIYYSQIVNDFQKGDIAEGYSVSREKKESFPLTVTSAQKNPTAFYLCASSIGGAGNTEAFFGQGTRLTVV.

The rearrangement links TRBV4-2 to TRBJ2-2, with D perhaps matching TRBD1 (5 bases). From germline, CDR1 is LGHNA and CDR2 YNFKEQ. The length of the CDR3 is 17 residues. Trimming shortened V by 0 bases and J by 2 bases, and 13 bases separated the two germline ends. CDR3 residues: CASSQERSRVNTGELFF. As DNA, the CDR3 is TGTGCCAGCAGCCAAGAGAGGAGCAGGGTCAACACCGGGGAGCTGTTTTTT.

This rearrangement joins TRBV5-4 to TRBJ2-7; D perhaps matches TRBD1 (7 bases). Germline V gives CDR1 SGHNT, CDR2 YYREEE (reference sequence). The CDR3 is made up of 13 amino acids. V dropped 2 bases and J dropped 6 bases, with 12 bases sitting between them. The CDR3 loop is CASSFQGGSEQYF. For the CDR3, the DNA is TGTGCCAGCAGCTTCCAGGGGGGATCCGAGCAGTACTTC.

This clone was observed a handful of times. The V call is TRBV7-9, the J call TRBJ2-1; perhaps TRBD2 as D (5 bases). V was cut by 5 bases and J by 1 base, with 15 bases left in between. The germline gives CDR1 SEHNR, CDR2 FQNEAQ (reference sequence). The CDR3 is made up of 16 amino acids. CDR3 in amino acids: CASSPQSGRSYNEQFF. The CDR3 region has the DNA TGTGCCAGCAGCCCCCAAAGCGGTCGATCCTACAATGAGCAGTTCTTC.

The rearrangement joins TRBV11-1 to TRBJ1-1; weak D call: TRBD1 (5 bases). The V gene lost 3 bases and the J gene lost 5 bases, with 13 bases spanning the gap. The CDR3 contains 14 residues. Per germline, CDR1 SGHAT and CDR2 FQDESV (reference sequence). The CDR3 DNA sequence: TGTGCCAGCAGCTTGACAGCCGGGGGTACTGAAGCTTTCTTT. Translation: CASSLTAGGTEAFF.

Only a few counts were recorded for this clone. This sequence joins TRBV29-1 and TRBJ2-1; a possible D gene is TRBD2 (7 bases). Trimming took off 4 bases at V and 2 bases at J, with 21 bases between the two ends. From germline, CDR1 is SQVTM and CDR2 ANQGSEA. This CDR3 contains 17 residues. The DNA for the CDR3 is TGCAGCGTTGTGGACCCTCGACAGGCGGGGGCCTACAATGAGCAGTTCTTC. Protein product: CSVVDPRQAGAYNEQFF.

This clone showed up just once. Other DNA sequences from this sample encode an identical CDR3 as well. V gene TRBV2 combines with J gene TRBJ2-7, with 7 bases fitting TRBD2. After removal of 7 bases from V and 3 bases from J, the junction contained 0 bases not matched to a gene. CDR1 is SNHLY and CDR2 is FYNNEI in the germline V gene. This CDR3 region has 11 residues. CDR3 in amino acids: CASTGGYEQYF. The DNA of the CDR3 is TGTGCCAGCACGGGGGGCTACGAGCAGTACTTC.

This clone was detected once. The rearrangement joins TRBV30 to TRBJ1-1, with D perhaps TRBD1 (6 bases). The CDR3 is made up of 14 amino acids. Per the germline V gene, CDR1 is GTSNPN and CDR2 is SVGIG (reference sequence). V was trimmed by 3 bases and J by 2 bases, leaving 13 bases between them. The chain's CDR3 is CAWRGGGRNTEAFF. The CDR3 coding sequence is TGTGCCTGGAGGGGAGGGGGGCGAAACACTGAAGCTTTCTTT.

The chain joins TRBV5-4 to TRBJ2-1; 8 bases are shared with TRBD2. The germline gives CDR1 SGHNT, CDR2 YYREEE (reference sequence). J lost 6 bases, V lost 2 bases, and 1 base had no gene match. The CDR3 covers 13 residues. The CDR3 DNA reads TGTGCCAGCAGCTTCGGGGGGGGCAATGAGCAGTTCTTC. It translates to CASSFGGGNEQFF.

Only a few counts were recorded for this clone. This sequence joins TRBV6-5 and TRBJ2-3; D possibly corresponds to TRBD2 (5 bases). Trimming took 5 bases from V and 8 from J, leaving 17 bases between them. Germline-derived CDR1 and CDR2 are MNHEY and SVGAGI. The CDR3 is 14 amino acids. As DNA, the CDR3 is TGTGCCAGCAGTCCTGGACTGAGAGACGGTACGCAGTATTTT. Its protein is CASSPGLRDGTQYF.

This clone has just one count. V usage is TRBV7-2 and J usage is TRBJ2-7, with D possibly matching TRBD1 (6 bases). V lost 8 bases, J lost 2 bases, and 19 bases lay in between. The germline gives CDR1 SGHTA, CDR2 FQGNSA. This CDR3 spans 15 amino acids. The CDR3 sequence: CASLFHSTGTYEQYF. The CDR3 DNA is TGTGCCAGCCTCTTTCATAGCACAGGGACCTACGAGCAGTACTTC.

The table lists this clone with a few counts. The rearrangement joins TRBV6-4 to TRBJ2-3; 7 bases fit TRBD1. Germline-derived CDR1 and CDR2 are MRHNA and SNTAGT. CDR3 size: 14 residues. The junction had 4 bases not matched to a gene; V was cut back by 3 bases and J by 4 bases. CDR3 nucleotide sequence: TGTGCCAGCAGTGAAGAGGGGGCGGCAGATACGCAGTATTTT. Translation: CASSEEGAADTQYF.

The chain carries TRBV27 and TRBJ1-2, with D tentatively TRBD1 (5 bases). The CDR3 is 16 residues long. Trimming left V 0 bases short and J 5 bases short, with 16 bases between. Germline CDR1 MNHEY, CDR2 SMNVEV (reference sequence). The CDR3 DNA reads TGTGCCAGCAGTTTATCGATGAGGGGTCCACATTATGGCTACACCTTC. Protein product: CASSLSMRGPHYGYTF.

The chain couples TRBV7-9 to TRBJ1-4; TRBD1 aligns across 10 bases. The CDR3 totals 15 residues. Germline loops: CDR1 SEHNR, CDR2 FQNEAQ (reference sequence). V dropped 7 bases and J dropped 8; count of bases not matched to a gene: 10. The CDR3 DNA follows: TGTGCCAGCACCCTTGGGGACAGGGGTGAAGAAAAACTGTTTTTT. This sequence encodes CASTLGDRGEEKLFF.

The rearrangement links TRBV19 to TRBJ2-6, with 7 nucleotides matching TRBD1. CDR3 length: 15 amino acids. CDR1 is LNHDA, CDR2 SQIVND, per germline (reference sequence). The V gene end was trimmed by 5 bases and the J gene end by 2 bases; junction bases not matched to a gene: 3. In nucleotides, the CDR3 is TGTGCCAGTAGTCTAGGGGGCGCTGGGGCCAACGTCCTGACTTTC. Amino acids: CASSLGGAGANVLTF.

This sequence joins TRBV2 and TRBJ1-1; TRBD1 matches at 10 bases. CDR3 length equals 14 residues. V lost 7 bases to trimming and J lost 5 bases; unmatched junction nucleotides: 7. Looked up from germline, CDR1 is SNHLY and CDR2 is FYNNEI. The CDR3 loop is CASTDGQGVTEAFF. CDR3 DNA sequence: TGTGCCAGCACGGATGGACAGGGGGTTACTGAAGCTTTCTTT.

This chain links TRBV13 with TRBJ2-1, with 10 bases lining up with TRBD2. This CDR3 is built from 16 residues. V shed 5 bases, J shed 7 bases, and the junction held 11 bases outside the gene matches. The germline CDR1 and CDR2 sequences are PRHDT and FYEKMQ (reference sequence). The CDR3 DNA reads as TGTGCCAGCAGCATCAGCGGGAGGGACATGTTGAATGAGCAGTTCTTC. Translating it yields CASSISGRDMLNEQFF.

The J gene is TRBJ2-7, the V gene TRBV13; a possible D gene is TRBD2 (5 bases). There are 13 residues in the CDR3. The germline V gene has CDR1 PRHDT and CDR2 FYEKMQ (reference sequence). V gave up 8 bases and J gave up 1 base, with 12 bases separating them. CDR3 sequence (DNA): TGTGCCAGCTCCCTCGGGGTATCCTACGAGCAGTACTTC. Residues: CASSLGVSYEQYF. Full variable domain (rest looked up from reference TRBV13 and TRBJ2-7): AAGVIQSPRHLIKEKRETATLKCYPIPRHDTVYWYQQGPGQDPQFLISFYEKMQSDKGSIPDRFSAQQFSDYHSELNMSSLELGDSALYFCASSLGVSYEQYFGPGTRLTVT.